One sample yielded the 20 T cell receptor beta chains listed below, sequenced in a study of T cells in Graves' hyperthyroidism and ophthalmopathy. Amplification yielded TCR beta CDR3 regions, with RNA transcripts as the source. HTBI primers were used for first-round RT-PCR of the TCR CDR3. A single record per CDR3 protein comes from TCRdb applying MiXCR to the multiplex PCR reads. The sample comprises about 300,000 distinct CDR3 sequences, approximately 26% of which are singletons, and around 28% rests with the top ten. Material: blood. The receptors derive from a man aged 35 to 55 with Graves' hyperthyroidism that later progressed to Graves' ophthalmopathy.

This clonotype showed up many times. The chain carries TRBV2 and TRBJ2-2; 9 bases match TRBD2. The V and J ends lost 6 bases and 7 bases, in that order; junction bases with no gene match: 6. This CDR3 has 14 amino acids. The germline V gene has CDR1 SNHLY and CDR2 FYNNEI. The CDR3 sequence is CASRLAGTNGELFF. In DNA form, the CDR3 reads TGTGCCAGCAGGCTAGCGGGAACGAACGGGGAGCTGTTTTTT.

The CDR3 region is CSARASASGTDEAFF. CDR3 sequence (DNA): TGCAGTGCTAGAGCTTCAGCATCCGGGACAGATGAAGCTTTCTTT. The rearrangement links TRBV20-1 to TRBJ1-1; 7 bases match TRBD1. The CDR3 sequence is 15 residues long. CDR1 is DFQATT and CDR2 is SNEGSKA in the germline V gene (reference sequence). V shed 1 base, J shed 7 bases, and the junction held 12 bases outside the gene matches.

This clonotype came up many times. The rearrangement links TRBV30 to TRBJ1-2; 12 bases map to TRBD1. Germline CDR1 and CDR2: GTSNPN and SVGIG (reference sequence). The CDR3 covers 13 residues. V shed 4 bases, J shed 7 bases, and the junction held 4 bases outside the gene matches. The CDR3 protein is CAWNPGQGAGYTF. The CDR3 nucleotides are TGTGCCTGGAATCCGGGACAGGGGGCTGGCTACACCTTC.

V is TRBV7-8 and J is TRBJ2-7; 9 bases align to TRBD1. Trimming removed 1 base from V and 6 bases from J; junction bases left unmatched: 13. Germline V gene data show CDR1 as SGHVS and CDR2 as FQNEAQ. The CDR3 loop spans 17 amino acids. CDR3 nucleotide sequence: TGTGCCAGCAGCTTAGACCCGACCGGGACAGGGCTTCGCGAGCAGTACTTC. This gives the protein CASSLDPTGTGLREQYF.

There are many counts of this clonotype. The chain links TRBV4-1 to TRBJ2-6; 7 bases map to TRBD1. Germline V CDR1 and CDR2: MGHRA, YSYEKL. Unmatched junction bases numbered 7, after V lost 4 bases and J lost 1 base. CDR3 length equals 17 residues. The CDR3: CASSPRDSASGANVLTF. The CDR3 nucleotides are TGCGCCAGCAGCCCCCGGGACAGTGCTTCTGGGGCCAACGTCCTGACTTTC.

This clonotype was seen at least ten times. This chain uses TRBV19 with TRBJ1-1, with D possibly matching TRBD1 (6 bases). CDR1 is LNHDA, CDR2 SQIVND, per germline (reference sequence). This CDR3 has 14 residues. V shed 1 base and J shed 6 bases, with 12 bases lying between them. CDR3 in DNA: TGTGCCAGTAGTATAGGAGGATACAGGGCTGAAGCTTTCTTT. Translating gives CASSIGGYRAEAFF.

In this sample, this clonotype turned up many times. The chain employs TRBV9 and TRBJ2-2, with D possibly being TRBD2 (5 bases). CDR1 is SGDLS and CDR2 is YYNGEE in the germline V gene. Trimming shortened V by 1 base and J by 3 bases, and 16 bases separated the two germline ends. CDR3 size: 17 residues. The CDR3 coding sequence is TGTGCCAGCAGCGTACCCCATAGAGGGCCTGACACCGGGGAGCTGTTTTTT. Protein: CASSVPHRGPDTGELFF.

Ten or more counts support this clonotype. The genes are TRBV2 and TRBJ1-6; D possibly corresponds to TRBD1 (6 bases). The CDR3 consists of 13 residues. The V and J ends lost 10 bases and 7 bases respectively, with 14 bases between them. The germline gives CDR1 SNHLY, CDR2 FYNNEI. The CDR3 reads CATGNRENSPLHF. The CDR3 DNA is TGTGCCACTGGGAACAGGGAAAATTCACCCCTCCACTTT.

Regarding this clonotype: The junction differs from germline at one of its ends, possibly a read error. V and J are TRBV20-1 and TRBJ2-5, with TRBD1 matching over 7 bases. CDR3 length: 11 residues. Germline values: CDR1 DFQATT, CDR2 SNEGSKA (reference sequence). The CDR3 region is CSAIGTETQHF. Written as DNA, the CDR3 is TGCAGTGCTATCGGGACAGAGACCCAGCACTTC.

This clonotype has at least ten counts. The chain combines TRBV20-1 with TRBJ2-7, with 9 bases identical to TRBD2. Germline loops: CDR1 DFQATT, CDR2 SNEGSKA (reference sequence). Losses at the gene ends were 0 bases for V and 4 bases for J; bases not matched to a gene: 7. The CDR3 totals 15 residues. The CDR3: CSARDPRAGGYEQYF. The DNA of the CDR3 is TGCAGTGCTAGAGATCCTAGGGCGGGAGGGTACGAGCAGTACTTC.

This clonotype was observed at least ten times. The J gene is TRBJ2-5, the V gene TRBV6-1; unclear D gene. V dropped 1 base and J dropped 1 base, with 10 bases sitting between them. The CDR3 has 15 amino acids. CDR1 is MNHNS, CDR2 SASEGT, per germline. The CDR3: CASSEDSRVQETQYF. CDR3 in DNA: TGTGCCAGCAGTGAAGATTCTAGAGTCCAAGAGACCCAGTACTTC.

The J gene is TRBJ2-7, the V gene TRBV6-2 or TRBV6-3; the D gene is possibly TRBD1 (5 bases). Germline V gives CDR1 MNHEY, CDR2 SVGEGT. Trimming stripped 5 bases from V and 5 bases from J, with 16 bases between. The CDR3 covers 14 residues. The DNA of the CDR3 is TGTGCCAGCAGTCGCCAGGGCAGAGGCCACGAGCAGTACTTC. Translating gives CASSRQGRGHEQYF.

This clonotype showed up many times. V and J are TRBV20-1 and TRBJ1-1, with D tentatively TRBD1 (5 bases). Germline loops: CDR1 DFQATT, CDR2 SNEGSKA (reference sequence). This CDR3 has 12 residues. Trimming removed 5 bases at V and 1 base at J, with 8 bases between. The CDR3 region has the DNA TGCAGTGCTCGTACAGGGAACACTGAAGCTTTCTTT. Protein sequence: CSARTGNTEAFF.

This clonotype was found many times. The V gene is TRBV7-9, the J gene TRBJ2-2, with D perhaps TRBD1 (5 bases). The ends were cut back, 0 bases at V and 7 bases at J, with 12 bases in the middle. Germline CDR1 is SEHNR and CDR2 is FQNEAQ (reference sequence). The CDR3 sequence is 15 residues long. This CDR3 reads CASSLAAGRGGELFF. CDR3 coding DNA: TGTGCCAGCAGCTTAGCGGCAGGGCGAGGCGGGGAGCTGTTTTTT.

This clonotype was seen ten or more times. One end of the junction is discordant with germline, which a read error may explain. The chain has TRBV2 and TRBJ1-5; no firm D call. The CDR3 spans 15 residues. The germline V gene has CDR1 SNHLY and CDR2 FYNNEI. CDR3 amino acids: CASREDWVSNQPQHF. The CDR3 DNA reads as TGTGCCAGCAGAGAAGACTGGGTTAGCAATCAGCCCCAGCATTTT.

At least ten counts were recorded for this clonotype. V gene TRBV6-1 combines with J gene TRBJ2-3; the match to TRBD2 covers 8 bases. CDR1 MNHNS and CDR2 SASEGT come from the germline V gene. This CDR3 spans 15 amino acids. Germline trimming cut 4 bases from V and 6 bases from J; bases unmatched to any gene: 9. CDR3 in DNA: TGTGCCAGCAGTGTAGCAGCGGGAGAAGCCGATACGCAGTATTTT. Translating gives CASSVAAGEADTQYF.

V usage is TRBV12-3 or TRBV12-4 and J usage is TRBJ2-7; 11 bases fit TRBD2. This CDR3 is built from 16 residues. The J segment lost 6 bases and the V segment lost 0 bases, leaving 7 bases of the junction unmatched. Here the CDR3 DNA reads TGTGCCAGCAGTTTAGCGGGTAGCGGGAGGGCCGCCGAGCAGTACTTC. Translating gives CASSLAGSGRAAEQYF.

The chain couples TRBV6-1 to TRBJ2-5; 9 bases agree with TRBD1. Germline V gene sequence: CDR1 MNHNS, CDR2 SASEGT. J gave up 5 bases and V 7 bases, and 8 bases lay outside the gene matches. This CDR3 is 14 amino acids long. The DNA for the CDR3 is TGTGCCAGCAATGACAGGGGGTTGGGGGAGACCCAGTACTTC. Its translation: CASNDRGLGETQYF.

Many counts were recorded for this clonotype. The chain's CDR3 is CASSLVQGDGAFF. DNA of the CDR3: TGTGCCAGCAGCTTAGTCCAGGGCGATGGAGCTTTCTTT. J is TRBJ1-1 and V is TRBV11-2; possibly TRBD1 for D (5 bases). V lost 1 base and J lost 10, with 13 bases in between. This CDR3 has 13 amino acids. CDR1 and CDR2 (germline): SGHAT, FQNNGV.

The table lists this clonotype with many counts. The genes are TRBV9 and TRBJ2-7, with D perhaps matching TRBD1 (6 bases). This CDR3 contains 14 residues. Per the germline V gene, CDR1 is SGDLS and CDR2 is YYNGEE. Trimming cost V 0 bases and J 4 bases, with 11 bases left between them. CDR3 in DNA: TGTGCCAGCAGCGTAGGACCCCAGGGGTACGAGCAGTACTTC. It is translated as CASSVGPQGYEQYF.